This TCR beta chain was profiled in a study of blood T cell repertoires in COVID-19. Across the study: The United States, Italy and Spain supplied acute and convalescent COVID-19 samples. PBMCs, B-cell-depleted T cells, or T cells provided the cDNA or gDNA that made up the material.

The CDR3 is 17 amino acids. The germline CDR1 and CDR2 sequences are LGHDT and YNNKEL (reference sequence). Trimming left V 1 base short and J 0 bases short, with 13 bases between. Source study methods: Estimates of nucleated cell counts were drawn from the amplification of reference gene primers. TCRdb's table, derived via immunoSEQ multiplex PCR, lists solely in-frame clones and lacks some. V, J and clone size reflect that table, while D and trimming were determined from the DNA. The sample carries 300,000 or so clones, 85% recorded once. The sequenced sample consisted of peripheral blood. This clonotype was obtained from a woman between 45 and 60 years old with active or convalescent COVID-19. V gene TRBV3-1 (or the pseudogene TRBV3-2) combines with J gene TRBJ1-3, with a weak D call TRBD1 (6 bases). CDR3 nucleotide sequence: TGTGCCAGCAGCCAAGGAACAGGGCTCTTCTCTGGAAACACCATATATTTT. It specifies CASSQGTGLFSGNTIYF.